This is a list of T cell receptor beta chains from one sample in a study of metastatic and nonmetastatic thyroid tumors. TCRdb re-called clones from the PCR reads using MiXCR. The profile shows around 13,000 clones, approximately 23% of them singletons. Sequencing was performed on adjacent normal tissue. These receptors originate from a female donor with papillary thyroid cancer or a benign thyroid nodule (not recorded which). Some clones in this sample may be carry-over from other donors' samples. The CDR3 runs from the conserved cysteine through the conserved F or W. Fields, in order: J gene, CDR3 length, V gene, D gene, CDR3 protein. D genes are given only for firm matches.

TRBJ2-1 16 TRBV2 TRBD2 CASSEELADSYNEQFF
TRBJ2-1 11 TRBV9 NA CASSVDDEQFF
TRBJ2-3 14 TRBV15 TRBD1 CATSRALTGDTQYF
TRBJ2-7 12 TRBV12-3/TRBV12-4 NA CASSLTLREQYF
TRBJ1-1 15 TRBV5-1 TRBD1 CASSLVQGMNTEAFF
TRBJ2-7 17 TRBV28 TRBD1 CASSDQNGQGIPYEQYF
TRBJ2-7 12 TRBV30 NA CAWSRSRYEQYF
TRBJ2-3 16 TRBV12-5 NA CASGPLDSAEADTQYF
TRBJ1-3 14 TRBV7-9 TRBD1 CASRGDREGNTIYF
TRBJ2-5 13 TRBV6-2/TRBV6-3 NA CASSSGGLKTQYF
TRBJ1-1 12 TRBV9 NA CASRGDNPEAFF
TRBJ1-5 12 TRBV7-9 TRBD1 CASGTGGHPQHF
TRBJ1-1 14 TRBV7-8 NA CASTLERGNTEAFF
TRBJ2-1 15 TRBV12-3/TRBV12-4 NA CVSSDGTSWYNEQFF
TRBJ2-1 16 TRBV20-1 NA CSASPPGSSSYNEQFF
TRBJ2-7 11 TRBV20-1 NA CSAPGIYEQYF
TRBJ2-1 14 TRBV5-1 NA CASSFRDNYNEQFF
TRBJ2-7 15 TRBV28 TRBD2 CASSLGLAGGPPQYF
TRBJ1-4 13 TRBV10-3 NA CAISRGTNEKLFF
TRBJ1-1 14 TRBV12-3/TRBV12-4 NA CASRSGQKNTEAFF
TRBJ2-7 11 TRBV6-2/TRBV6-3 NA CASRQGLSQYF
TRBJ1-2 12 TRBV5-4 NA CASRLWGSGYTF
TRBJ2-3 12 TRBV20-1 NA CSASLDTDTQYF
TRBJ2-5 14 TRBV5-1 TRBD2 CASSGGTSGETQYF
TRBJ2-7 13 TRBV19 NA CASSGVGPGEQYF
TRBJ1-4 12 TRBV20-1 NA CSASIPGEKLFF
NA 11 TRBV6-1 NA CASVGVNEQFF
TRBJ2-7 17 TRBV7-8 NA CASSLAFSGINPYEQYF
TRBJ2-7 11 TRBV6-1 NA CASSFNYEQYF
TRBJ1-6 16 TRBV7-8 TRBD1 CASSPGGWAGGSPLHF
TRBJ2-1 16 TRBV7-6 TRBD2 CASSGGLAGWGDEQFF
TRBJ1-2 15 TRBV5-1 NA CASSLDTGSILGYTF
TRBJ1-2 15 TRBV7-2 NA CASSSYASWRNGYTF
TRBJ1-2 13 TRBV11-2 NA CASSLVGGTGYTF
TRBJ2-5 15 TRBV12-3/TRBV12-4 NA CASSLRSTEAGTQYF
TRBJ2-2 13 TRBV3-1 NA CASSQPGAGELFF
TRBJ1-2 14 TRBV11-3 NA CARSLKQAGEGYTF
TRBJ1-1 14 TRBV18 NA CASSPSSPNTEAFF
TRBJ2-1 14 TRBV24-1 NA CATSEPRTDNEQFF
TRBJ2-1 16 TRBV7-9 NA CASSLDGSAFHNEQFF
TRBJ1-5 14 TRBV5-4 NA CASSSAGGGQPQHF
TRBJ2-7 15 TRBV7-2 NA CASGSSSVGYYEQYF
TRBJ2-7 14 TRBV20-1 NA CSARGDGDFYEQYF
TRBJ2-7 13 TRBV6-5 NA CASSYEQGTEQYF
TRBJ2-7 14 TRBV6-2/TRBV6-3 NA CASQGAGGPYEQYF
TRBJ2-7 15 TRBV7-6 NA CASSFRTGSGYEQYF
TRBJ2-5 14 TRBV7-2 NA CASTPSVSAETQYF
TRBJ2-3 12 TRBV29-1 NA CSVGQCGYTQYF
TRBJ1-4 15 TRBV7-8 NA CASTHLMGSEEKLFF
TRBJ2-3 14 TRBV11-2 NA CASSLEWTTDTQYF
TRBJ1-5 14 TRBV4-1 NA CASSQAEGAPAQHF
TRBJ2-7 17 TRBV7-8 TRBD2 CASSLTSGGRSSYEQYF
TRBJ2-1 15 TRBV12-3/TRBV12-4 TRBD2 CASSSQIAGTNEQFF
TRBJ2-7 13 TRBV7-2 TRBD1 CASGGTGRYEQYF